The entry below gives a single T cell receptor (beta chain) sequence along with its context. The sample is drawn from a study of shared clonotypes between healthy human individuals. Germline values: CDR1 LNHDA, CDR2 SQIVND (reference sequence). The ends lost 3 bases at V and 4 bases at J; junction bases unmatched: 7. The CDR3 is 15 amino acids. Each replicate PCR on the sorted subsets used 150 to 200 ng DNA (around 30,000 T cell genomes). TCRdb keeps only in-frame clones here, not all; method: immunoSEQ multiplex PCR. This sample has 1,500,000 or so clones; more than 95% occur once, and the top ten carry about 1.2%.

V usage is TRBV19 and J usage is TRBJ2-7; 9 positions match TRBD2. Sequenced sample: naive CD4+ T cells sorted from blood. Subset in this sample: CD45RA+ positively selected. This TCR was sampled from a man between 25 and 39 years old in good health. The CDR3: CASSILAGVMYEQYF. CDR3 nucleotides: TGTGCCAGTAGTATCTTAGCGGGAGTTATGTACGAGCAGTACTTC.